This T cell receptor beta chain was documented in a study of neurological immune-mediated disorders. Study-level points and caveats: CDR3 amino acid sequences of expanded clones were not shared across subjects, a result suggesting private repertoires in all groups.

Ten or more counts support this clonotype. Antigen: not known. TCRdb reprocessed the 5' RACE reads with MiXCR, giving one entry per CDR3 protein. Of about 69,000 distinct CDR3 sequences in the sample, about 4% are singletons; the top ten hold roughly 1.4%. Looked up from germline, CDR1 is SGHRS and CDR2 is YFSETQ. This CDR3 region has 13 residues. Trimming removed 2 bases from V and 10 bases from J, with 13 bases in between. This chain links TRBV5-1 with TRBJ1-5; D unclear. The clonotype was recovered from a man aged 30 to 45 with multiple sclerosis. Specimen: PBMCs. The CDR3 loop is CASSFSGEGPQHF. As DNA, the CDR3 is TGCGCCAGCAGCTTTAGCGGGGAGGGACCCCAGCATTTT.